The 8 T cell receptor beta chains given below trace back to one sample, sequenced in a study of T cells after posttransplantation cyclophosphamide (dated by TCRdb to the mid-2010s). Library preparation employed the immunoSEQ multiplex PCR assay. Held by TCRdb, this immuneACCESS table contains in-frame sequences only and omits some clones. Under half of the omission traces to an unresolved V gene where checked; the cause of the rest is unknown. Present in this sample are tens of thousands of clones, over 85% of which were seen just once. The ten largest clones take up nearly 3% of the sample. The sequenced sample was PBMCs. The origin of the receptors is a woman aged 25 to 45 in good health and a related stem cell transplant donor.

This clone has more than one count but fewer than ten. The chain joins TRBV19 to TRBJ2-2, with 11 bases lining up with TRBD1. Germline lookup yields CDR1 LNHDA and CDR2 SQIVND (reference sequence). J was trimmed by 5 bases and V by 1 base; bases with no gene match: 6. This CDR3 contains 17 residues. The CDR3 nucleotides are TGTGCCAGTAGTATAGGTGCGGGGACAGGGGGAACCGGGGAGCTGTTTTTT. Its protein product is CASSIGAGTGGTGELFF.

The CDR3 loop reads CASSRSLTSGNTIYF. CDR3 bases: TGCGCCAGCAGCCGAAGCCTGACGTCTGGAAACACCATATATTTT. The V call is TRBV4-1, the J call TRBJ1-3; no firm D call. There are 15 residues in the CDR3. Trimming took 4 bases from V and 1 from J, leaving 11 bases between them. Germline V CDR1 and CDR2: MGHRA, YSYEKL.

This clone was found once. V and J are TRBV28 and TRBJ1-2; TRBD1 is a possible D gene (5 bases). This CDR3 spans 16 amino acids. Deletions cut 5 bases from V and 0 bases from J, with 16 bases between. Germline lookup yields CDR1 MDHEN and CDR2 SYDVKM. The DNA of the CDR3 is TGTGCCAGCAGTCCCCTCCGGGGGAGAGCTAACTATGGCTACACCTTC. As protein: CASSPLRGRANYGYTF.

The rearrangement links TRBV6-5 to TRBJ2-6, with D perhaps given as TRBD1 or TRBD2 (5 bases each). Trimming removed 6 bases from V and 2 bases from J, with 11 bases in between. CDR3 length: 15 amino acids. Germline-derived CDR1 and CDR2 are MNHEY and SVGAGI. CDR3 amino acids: CASSRGVAGANVLTF. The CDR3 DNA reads TGTGCCAGCAGCCGAGGGGTGGCTGGGGCCAACGTCCTGACTTTC.

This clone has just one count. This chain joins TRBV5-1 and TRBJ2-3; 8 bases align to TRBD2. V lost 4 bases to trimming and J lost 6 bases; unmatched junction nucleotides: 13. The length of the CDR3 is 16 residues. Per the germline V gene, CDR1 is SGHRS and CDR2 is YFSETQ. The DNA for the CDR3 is TGCGCCAGCAGCGGGGGGCAGCGGGGGCCTTCGGATACGCAGTATTTT. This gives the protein CASSGGQRGPSDTQYF.

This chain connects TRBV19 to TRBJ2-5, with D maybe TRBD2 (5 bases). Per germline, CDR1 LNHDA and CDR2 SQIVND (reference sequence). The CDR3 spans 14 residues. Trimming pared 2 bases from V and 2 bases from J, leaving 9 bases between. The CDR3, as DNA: TGTGCCAGTAGTATAAGCGGCAGGCAAGAGACCCAGTACTTC. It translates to CASSISGRQETQYF. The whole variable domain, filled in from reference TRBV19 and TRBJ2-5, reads DGGITQSPKYLFRKEGQNVTLSCEQNLNHDAMYWYRQDPGQGLRLIYYSQIVNDFQKGDIAEGYSVSREKKESFPLTVTSAQKNPTAFYLCASSISGRQETQYFGPGTRLLVL.

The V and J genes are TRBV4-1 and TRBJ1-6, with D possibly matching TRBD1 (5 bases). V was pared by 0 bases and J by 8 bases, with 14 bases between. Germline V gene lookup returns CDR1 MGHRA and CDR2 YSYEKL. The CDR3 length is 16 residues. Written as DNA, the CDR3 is TGCGCCAGCAGCCAAGATTTCGTGGAGGGGTATTCACCCCTCCACTTT. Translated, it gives CASSQDFVEGYSPLHF.

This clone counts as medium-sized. CDR3 nucleotide sequence: TGTGCCAGCAGTCTCACGTTAGCGGGGGGGGGCGATACGCAGTATTTT. It is translated as CASSLTLAGGGDTQYF. The chain uses TRBV4-2 and TRBJ2-3; 11 bases are a match to TRBD2. The CDR3 consists of 16 residues. Germline trimming cut 6 bases from V and 6 bases from J; bases unmatched to any gene: 11. Germline values: CDR1 LGHNA, CDR2 YNFKEQ.